The T cell receptor beta chain described here comes from a study of blood T cell repertoires in COVID-19. In the study overall: The cDNA or gDNA used as material had been derived from T cells, B-cell-depleted T cells, or PBMCs.

This table comes from immunoSEQ multiplex PCR, and its TCRdb copy is limited to in-frame clones, with some not included. The sample consists of around 400,000 clones, 70% to 90% of them appearing once. Participants came from some 26 US areas, aged about 18 to 95 years. Cohort allocation depended upon clinical history that participants reported. All exposed participants met a person with COVID-19 within 2 weeks before entering the study. The CDR3 extends over 17 amino acids. Germline loops: CDR1 KGHDR, CDR2 SFDVKD. The ends were cut back, 4 bases at V and 0 bases at J, with 14 bases in the middle. The source is a woman younger than 30 who had been exposed to COVID-19. The J gene is TRBJ2-2, the V gene TRBV24-1; D may be TRBD1 (5 bases). The material sequenced was PBMCs or T cells enriched from blood (not recorded which). The CDR3 DNA sequence: TGTGCCACCAGTGACCCTCGACAGACGGCGAACACCGGGGAGCTGTTTTTT. Protein: CATSDPRQTANTGELFF.